Presented here are 27 T cell receptor beta chains from one specimen sequenced in a study of blood T cells in healthy people across ages. The second PCR ran about 7 to 12 cycles with a sample-barcoded 5' primer and J-beta primers. TCRdb ran MiXCR on the 5' RACE reads and lists one entry per CDR3 protein. Of some 1.6 million distinct CDR3 sequences in the sample, roughly a third were seen once. The source material was blood. These receptors were collected from a woman aged 25 to 39 in good health.

The rearrangement links TRBV7-2 to TRBJ2-7, with a possible D match to TRBD1 (5 bases). Trimming removed 4 bases from V and 3 bases from J, with 16 bases in between. The V gene's germline CDR1 is SGHTA and CDR2 FQGNSA. The CDR3 is 15 residues long. The CDR3 sequence is CASSSPLGAFYEQYF. Here the CDR3 DNA reads TGTGCCAGCAGCTCACCGTTAGGGGCCTTCTACGAGCAGTACTTC. Full variable domain (outside the CDR3, taken from reference TRBV7-2 and TRBJ2-7): GAGVSQSPSNKVTEKGKDVELRCDPISGHTALYWYRQSLGQGLEFLIYFQGNSAPDKSGLPSDRFSAERTGGSVSTLTIQRTQQEDSAVYLCASSSPLGAFYEQYFGPGTRLTVT.

This rearrangement joins TRBV29-1 to TRBJ2-7, with D maybe TRBD2 (5 bases). Trimming took 6 bases from V and 12 from J, leaving 18 bases between them. CDR1 is SQVTM, CDR2 ANQGSEA, per germline. The CDR3 is made up of 11 amino acids. The CDR3: CSVIVGGYRYF. In DNA, the CDR3 is TGCAGCGTGATAGTCGGAGGATACCGGTACTTC.

This clonotype was observed a few times. DNA of the CDR3: TGTGCCAGCAGCCTAGCGGGAGTGTATTACAATGAGCAGTTCTTC. The encoded protein is CASSLAGVYYNEQFF. V gene TRBV27 combines with J gene TRBJ2-1, with TRBD2 matching over 10 bases. The CDR3 is 15 residues long. The V segment lost 6 bases and the J segment 4 bases; nucleotides outside the gene matches: 6. Germline V gene data show CDR1 as MNHEY and CDR2 as SMNVEV (reference sequence).

This chain connects TRBV5-1 to TRBJ2-1; D may be TRBD2 (6 bases). Germline assignment: CDR1 SGHRS and CDR2 YFSETQ. CDR3 length: 16 residues. V was trimmed by 4 bases and J by 4 bases, leaving 18 bases between them. In DNA, the CDR3 is TGCGCCAGCAGCCTACGGGCTAGCGAACGTTACAATGAGCAGTTCTTC. The encoded protein is CASSLRASERYNEQFF. Together with reference TRBV5-1 and TRBJ2-1, the CDR3 gives the full variable domain: KAGVTQTPRYLIKTRGQQVTLSCSPISGHRSVSWYQQTPGQGLQFLFEYFSETQRNKGNFPGRFSGRQFSNSRSEMNVSTLELGDSALYLCASSLRASERYNEQFFGPGTRLTVL.

V gene TRBV7-9 combines with J gene TRBJ2-1, with TRBD1 matching 8 bases. J gave up 13 bases and V 3 bases, and 2 bases lay outside the gene matches. The CDR3 spans 11 residues. The germline gives CDR1 SEHNR, CDR2 FQNEAQ (reference sequence). CDR3 sequence reads: CASSFGQGQFF. The CDR3 nucleotides read TGTGCCAGCAGCTTCGGACAGGGACAGTTCTTC.

For this clonotype: A read error may explain this, as a much larger clone is one base away. The rearrangement joins TRBV20-1 to TRBJ2-3, with D uncertain. In germline, CDR1 is DFQATT, CDR2 SNEGSKA (reference sequence). The length of the CDR3 is 14 residues. Trimming removed 0 bases from V and 0 bases from J, with 7 bases in between. The CDR3, as DNA: TGCAGTGCTAGAGAAGGGATTAGCACAGATACGCAGTATTTT. It yields the protein CSAREGISTDTQYF.

This clonotype was seen just once. This chain links TRBV6-6 with TRBJ1-1; 7 bases are a match to TRBD1. The CDR3 extends over 13 amino acids. The germline V gene has CDR1 MNHNY and CDR2 SVGAGI (reference sequence). The V segment lost 6 bases and the J segment 4 bases; nucleotides outside the gene matches: 5. The DNA for the CDR3 is TGTGCCAGCAGGGGACAGCTGGGCACTGAAGCTTTCTTT. It yields the protein CASRGQLGTEAFF.

V is TRBV12-3 or TRBV12-4 and J is TRBJ1-1; no firm D call. Between the trimmed V and J ends, which lost 3 bases and 4 bases, there was a span of 9 bases. The CDR3 loop spans 13 amino acids. The CDR3 DNA follows: TGTGCCAGCAGTTTTAGGTGGGGCACTGAAGCTTTCTTT. Its protein product is CASSFRWGTEAFF.

The DNA for the CDR3 is TGTGCCAGCCGGATGGGAACCTCCATGAACACTGAAGCTTTCTTT. Translating gives CASRMGTSMNTEAFF. This chain links TRBV28 with TRBJ1-1; D call uncertain. CDR1 and CDR2 (germline): MDHEN, SYDVKM. V was trimmed by 8 bases and J by 0 bases, leaving 16 bases between them. This CDR3 has 15 residues.

In its sample, this clonotype was seen a few times. The CDR3, as DNA: TGCAGCGTTCGGGACAGCACTAACTATGGCTACACCTTC. Protein sequence: CSVRDSTNYGYTF. V usage is TRBV29-1 and J usage is TRBJ1-2; TRBD1 matches at 7 bases. The length of the CDR3 is 13 residues. After removal of 5 bases from V and 0 bases from J, the junction contained 3 bases not matched to a gene. Germline loops: CDR1 SQVTM, CDR2 ANQGSEA.

The chain has TRBV29-1 and TRBJ1-1, with no clear D. This CDR3 has 14 amino acids. Per germline, CDR1 SQVTM and CDR2 ANQGSEA. The V end lost 7 bases, the J end lost 8 bases, and 23 bases lay between the germline ends. Here the CDR3 DNA reads TGCAGCGCCCTATTTCGGGAATCGCGAGCCGAAGCTTTCTTT. It encodes CSALFRESRAEAFF.

The gene calls are TRBV4-2 and TRBJ2-1; no clear D. The V end lost 0 bases, the J end lost 8 bases, and 14 bases lay between the germline ends. This CDR3 spans 15 amino acids. Germline lookup yields CDR1 LGHNA and CDR2 YNFKEQ. CDR3 loop: CASSQDPSNRYEQFF. The DNA of the CDR3 is TGTGCCAGCAGCCAAGATCCCTCTAATCGATATGAGCAGTTCTTC.

V usage is TRBV11-3 and J usage is TRBJ2-1; 8 bases align to TRBD2. CDR1 is SGHNT, CDR2 YENEEA, per germline. The CDR3 runs to 14 residues. The ends lost 4 bases at V and 9 bases at J; junction bases unmatched: 8. The CDR3 is CASSSSGLVTEQFF. The CDR3, as DNA: TGTGCCAGCAGCTCCTCGGGACTAGTCACTGAGCAGTTCTTC.

The sample holds a few counts of this clonotype. V usage is TRBV29-1 and J usage is TRBJ2-3; D is ambiguous. Looked up from germline, CDR1 is SQVTM and CDR2 is ANQGSEA. Trimming left V 4 bases short and J 2 bases short, with 10 bases between. This CDR3 has 13 amino acids. Here the CDR3 reads CSVVPPNTDTQYF. The CDR3 DNA follows: TGCAGCGTTGTCCCCCCTAACACAGATACGCAGTATTTT.

This clonotype was found a few times. The genes are TRBV9 and TRBJ2-1, with D unclear. This CDR3 has 14 amino acids. The germline gives CDR1 SGDLS, CDR2 YYNGEE. V was clipped by 4 bases and J by 0 bases, with 8 bases between them. In DNA form, the CDR3 reads TGTGCCAGCAGCCCTTTTAACTCCTACAATGAGCAGTTCTTC. It translates to CASSPFNSYNEQFF. The complete variable domain, with remaining parts taken from reference TRBV9 and TRBJ2-1, reads DSGVTQTPKHLITATGQRVTLRCSPRSGDLSVYWYQQSLDQGLQFLIQYYNGEERAKGNILERFSAQQFPDLHSELNLSSLELGDSALYFCASSPFNSYNEQFFGPGTRLTVL.

This clonotype was observed a few times. V gene TRBV6-1 combines with J gene TRBJ2-3; TRBD2 aligns across 11 bases. Germline CDR1 is MNHNS and CDR2 is SASEGT. CDR3 size: 16 residues. The V and J ends lost 7 bases and 2 bases, in that order; junction bases with no gene match: 8. CDR3 in amino acids: CASILVAGGLTDTQYF. The CDR3 bases are TGTGCCAGCATTCTCGTAGCGGGAGGGCTCACAGATACGCAGTATTTT.

This clonotype was detected many times. The V and J genes are TRBV20-1 and TRBJ2-1; TRBD2 matches at 10 bases. V trimming: 5 bases; J trimming: 11 bases; junction bases outside the gene matches: 9. Germline V CDR1 and CDR2: DFQATT, SNEGSKA (reference sequence). The CDR3 length is 13 residues. The CDR3 DNA reads as TGCAGTGCTGAGCGGGAGGGATCTGGTAAGCAGTTCTTC. Translation gives CSAEREGSGKQFF.

This clonotype was detected a few times. The chain links TRBV20-1 to TRBJ2-1, with TRBD1 matching over 12 bases. CDR1 is DFQATT and CDR2 is SNEGSKA in the germline V gene (reference sequence). The CDR3 covers 14 residues. V lost 8 bases, J lost 8 bases, and 10 bases stayed unmatched. The DNA for the CDR3 is TGCAGTCCCACCGGGACAGGGGGCCGCCATGAGCAGTTCTTC. This encodes CSPTGTGGRHEQFF.

This clonotype was counted between two and nine times. One end of the junction does not line up with germline, which may come from a read error. The V and J genes are TRBV7-2 and TRBJ2-1, with 14 bases lining up with TRBD2. The CDR3 has 18 amino acids. Germline CDR1 and CDR2: SGHTA and FQGNSA. The CDR3 sequence is CASSPGLAGANSYNEQFF. The CDR3 nucleotides are TGTGCCAGCAGCCCGGGACTAGCGGGGGCCAATTCCTATAATGAGCAGTTCTTC.

This clonotype was seen only a few times. The V and J genes are TRBV27 and TRBJ2-1; D ambiguous. Germline CDR1 reads MNHEY; CDR2 reads SMNVEV (reference sequence). This CDR3 has 14 residues. Trimming removed 5 bases from V and 8 bases from J, with 16 bases in between. This CDR3 is CASSPGRRPYEQFF. As DNA, the CDR3 is TGTGCCAGCAGTCCAGGCAGAAGGCCCTATGAGCAGTTCTTC.

This clonotype was counted only a few times. This chain joins TRBV6-5 and TRBJ2-3, with 8 bases identical to TRBD1. After removal of 6 bases from V and 2 bases from J, the junction contained 7 bases not matched to a gene. The germline gives CDR1 MNHEY, CDR2 SVGAGI. The CDR3 loop spans 15 amino acids. The CDR3 protein is CASSLQGGTTDTQYF. The CDR3 DNA sequence: TGTGCCAGCAGCTTACAGGGGGGTACCACAGATACGCAGTATTTT.

This clonotype was detected a few times. The chain recombines TRBV20-1 with TRBJ1-1; D possibly corresponds to TRBD1 (6 bases). Germline V gene lookup returns CDR1 DFQATT and CDR2 SNEGSKA (reference sequence). CDR3 length: 13 amino acids. With 3 bases removed from V and 4 bases from J, the gap between germline ends came to 12 bases. The CDR3 coding sequence is TGCAGTGCTAGCCGGGGAGGGGGCACTGAAGCTTTCTTT. Residues: CSASRGGGTEAFF.

Comments on this clonotype: One base away lies a much larger clone, so this may be a sequencing read error. The chain has TRBV6-5 and TRBJ2-5, with 12 positions matching TRBD2. The germline V gene encodes CDR1 MNHEY and CDR2 SVGAGI. This CDR3 spans 15 amino acids. This CDR3 is CVSSYTLAGGETQYF. The CDR3 nucleotides are TGTGTCAGCAGTTACACACTAGCGGGAGGAGAGACCCAGTACTTC.

The chain employs TRBV24-1 and TRBJ2-5; D is unresolved. Looked up from germline, CDR1 is KGHDR and CDR2 is SFDVKD. CDR3 length: 13 amino acids. The V end was cut by 2 bases, the J end by 3 bases, with 6 bases between. CDR3 DNA: TGTGCCACCAGTGATTACAGAGAAGAGACCCAGTACTTC. This gives the protein CATSDYREETQYF.

The chain carries TRBV20-1 and TRBJ2-3; no reliable D call. Trimming stripped 5 bases from V and 7 bases from J, with 10 bases between. This CDR3 has 11 amino acids. Germline assignment: CDR1 DFQATT and CDR2 SNEGSKA (reference sequence). CDR3 sequence (DNA): TGCAGTGCTCCGGACCTTAATACGCAGTATTTT. Amino acids: CSAPDLNTQYF.

This chain links TRBV3-1 with TRBJ2-2; possible D gene TRBD2, 6 bases. The germline V gene encodes CDR1 LGHDT and CDR2 YNNKEL (reference sequence). The germline V and J ends were trimmed by 1 base and 5 bases, with 11 bases remaining between them. The CDR3 has 15 residues. In DNA form, the CDR3 reads TGTGCCAGCAGCCAAGTAGGGACTGGGACCGGGGAGCTGTTTTTT. Its protein product is CASSQVGTGTGELFF.

Concerning this clonotype: A much larger clone differs by one base, so this may be a read error. CDR3 loop: CASSEGGDTDPQYF. CDR3 in DNA: TGTGCCAGCAGTGAGGGAGGCGACACAGATCCGCAGTATTTT. The chain carries TRBV7-9 and TRBJ2-3; possible D gene TRBD2, 6 bases. The CDR3 contains 14 residues. CDR1 is SEHNR and CDR2 is FQNEAQ in the germline V gene (reference sequence).